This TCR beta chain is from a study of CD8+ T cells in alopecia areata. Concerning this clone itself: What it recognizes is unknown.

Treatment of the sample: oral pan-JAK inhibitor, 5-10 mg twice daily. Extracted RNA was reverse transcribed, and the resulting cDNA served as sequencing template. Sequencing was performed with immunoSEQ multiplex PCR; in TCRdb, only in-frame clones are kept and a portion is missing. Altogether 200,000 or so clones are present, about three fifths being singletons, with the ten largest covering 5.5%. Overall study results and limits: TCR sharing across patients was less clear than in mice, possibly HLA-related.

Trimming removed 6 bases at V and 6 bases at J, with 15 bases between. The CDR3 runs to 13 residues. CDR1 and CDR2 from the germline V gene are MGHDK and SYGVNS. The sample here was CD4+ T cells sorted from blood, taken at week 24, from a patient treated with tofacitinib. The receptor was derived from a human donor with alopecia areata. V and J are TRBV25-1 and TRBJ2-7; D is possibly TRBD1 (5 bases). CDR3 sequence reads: CASRGPGLSEQYF. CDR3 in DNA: TGTGCCAGCAGGGGGCCAGGGTTGAGCGAGCAGTACTTC.